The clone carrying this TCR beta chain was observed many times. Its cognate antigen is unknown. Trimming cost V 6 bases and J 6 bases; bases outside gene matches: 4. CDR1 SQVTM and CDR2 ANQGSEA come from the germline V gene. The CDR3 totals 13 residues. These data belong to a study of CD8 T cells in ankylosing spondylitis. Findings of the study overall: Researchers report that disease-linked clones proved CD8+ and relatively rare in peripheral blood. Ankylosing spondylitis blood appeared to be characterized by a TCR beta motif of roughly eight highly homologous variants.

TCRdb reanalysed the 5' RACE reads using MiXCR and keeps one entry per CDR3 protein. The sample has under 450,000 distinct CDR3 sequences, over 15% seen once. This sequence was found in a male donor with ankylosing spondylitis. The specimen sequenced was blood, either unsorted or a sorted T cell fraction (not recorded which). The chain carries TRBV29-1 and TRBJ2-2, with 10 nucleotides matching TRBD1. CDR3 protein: CSVTGTGAGELFF. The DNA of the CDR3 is TGCAGCGTAACCGGGACAGGGGCCGGGGAGCTGTTTTTT.